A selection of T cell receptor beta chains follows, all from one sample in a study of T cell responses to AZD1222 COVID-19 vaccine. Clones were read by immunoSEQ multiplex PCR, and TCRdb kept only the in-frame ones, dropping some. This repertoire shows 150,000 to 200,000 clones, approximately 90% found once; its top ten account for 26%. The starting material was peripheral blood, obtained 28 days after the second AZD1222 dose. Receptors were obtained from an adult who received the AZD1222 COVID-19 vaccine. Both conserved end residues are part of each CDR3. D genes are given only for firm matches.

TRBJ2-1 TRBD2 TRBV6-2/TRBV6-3 CASSSLSGRGDNEQFF TGTGCCAGCAGCAGTCTTAGCGGGAGGGGAGACAATGAGCAGTTCTTC
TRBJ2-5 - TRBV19 CASSITGPSGDGETQYF TGTGCCAGTAGTATAACGGGGCCCTCCGGGGATGGAGAGACCCAGTACTTC
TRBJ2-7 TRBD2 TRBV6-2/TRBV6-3 CASSYYGLAGRYEQYF TGTGCCAGCAGTTACTACGGACTAGCGGGTCGCTACGAGCAGTACTTC
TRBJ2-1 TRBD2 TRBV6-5 CASSFLGSGRNNEQFF TGTGCCAGCAGTTTCCTCGGTAGCGGGAGGAACAATGAGCAGTTCTTC
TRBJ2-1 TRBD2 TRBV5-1 CASSLEGSGSSYNEQFF TGCGCCAGCAGCTTGGAGGGTAGCGGGAGCTCCTACAATGAGCAGTTCTTC
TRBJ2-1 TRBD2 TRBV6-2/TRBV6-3 CASSYSKTWEGNEQFF TGTGCCAGCAGTTACTCGAAGACCTGGGAGGGCAATGAGCAGTTCTTC
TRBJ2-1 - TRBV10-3 CAISESTRLINEQFF TGTGCCATCAGTGAGTCGACTCGACTAATCAATGAGCAGTTCTTC
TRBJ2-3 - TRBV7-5 CARSQGGQSGIGPQYF TGTGCCAGAAGTCAGGGGGGCCAAAGCGGGATAGGACCGCAGTATTTT
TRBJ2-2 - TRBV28 CASSFFPRLNTGELFF TGTGCCAGCAGTTTCTTTCCTAGACTGAACACCGGGGAGCTGTTTTTT
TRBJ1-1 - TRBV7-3 CASSPDAGVNTEAFF TGTGCCAGCAGCCCCGACGCAGGGGTGAACACTGAAGCTTTCTTT
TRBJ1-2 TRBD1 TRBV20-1 CSASGSGGNYGYTF TGCAGTGCTAGTGGTTCAGGGGGTAACTATGGCTACACCTTC
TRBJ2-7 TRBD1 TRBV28 CASSLPPGTGYEQYF TGTGCCAGCAGTTTACCCCCCGGGACAGGATACGAGCAGTACTTC
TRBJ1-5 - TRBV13 CASSLERNNQPQHF TGTGCCAGCAGCTTAGAACGTAACAATCAGCCCCAGCATTTT